These 26 T cell receptor beta chains originate from one sample sequenced in a study of blood T cell repertoires in COVID-19. The protocol was immunoSEQ multiplex PCR, while the TCRdb copy is restricted to in-frame clones and leaves out a portion. The data show more than 300,000 clones, roughly 80% seen once. Sequencing was done on a sample of PBMCs or T cells enriched from blood (not recorded which). These receptor sequences come from a woman in her forties or fifties who had recovered from COVID-19.

This clone was seen only once. The chain recombines TRBV29-1 with TRBJ1-1; no clear D. The CDR3 contains 13 residues. Germline CDR1 is SQVTM and CDR2 is ANQGSEA. V lost 4 bases, J lost 0 bases, and 9 bases lay in between. The CDR3 spells CSVGDYLNTEAFF. DNA for the CDR3: TGCAGCGTTGGTGACTACTTGAACACTGAAGCTTTCTTT. The full variable domain, its missing parts supplied by reference TRBV29-1 and TRBJ1-1, is SAVISQKPSRDICQRGTSLTIQCQVDSQVTMMFWYRQQPGQSLTLIATANQGSEATYESGFVIDKFPISRPNLTFSTLTVSNMSPEDSSIYLCSVGDYLNTEAFFGQGTRLTVV.

DNA of the CDR3: TGCAGCGTTGCAAGCGGTAGCGGGGGGGCGGCAGATACGCAGTATTTT. This encodes CSVASGSGGAADTQYF. The chain is built from TRBV29-1 and TRBJ2-3, with 11 bases identical to TRBD2. The germline CDR1 and CDR2 sequences are SQVTM and ANQGSEA. J was trimmed by 4 bases and V by 4 bases; bases with no gene match: 10. The CDR3 has 16 residues.

The chain uses TRBV6-6 and TRBJ2-7; the D gene is possibly TRBD1 (6 bases). Per germline, CDR1 MNHNY and CDR2 SVGAGI (reference sequence). The CDR3 is 14 amino acids. V dropped 2 bases and J dropped 5 bases, with 13 bases sitting between them. The CDR3 region is CASSYIQGYDEQYF. In DNA form, the CDR3 reads TGTGCCAGCAGTTACATTCAGGGGTACGACGAGCAGTACTTC.

The CDR3 nucleotides read TGTGCCAGCAGCAGCCGTGGGCTAATCTATGGCTACACCTTC. Encoded protein: CASSSRGLIYGYTF. The V call is TRBV13, the J call TRBJ1-2; D is unresolved. Per the germline V gene, CDR1 is PRHDT and CDR2 is FYEKMQ (reference sequence). CDR3 length: 14 amino acids. The ends were cut back, 5 bases at V and 4 bases at J, with 14 bases in the middle. Variable domain in full (rest from reference TRBV13 and TRBJ1-2): AAGVIQSPRHLIKEKRETATLKCYPIPRHDTVYWYQQGPGQDPQFLISFYEKMQSDKGSIPDRFSAQQFSDYHSELNMSSLELGDSALYFCASSSRGLIYGYTFGSGTRLTVV.

The chain links TRBV20-1 to TRBJ1-1; D gene ambiguous. Germline values: CDR1 DFQATT, CDR2 SNEGSKA (reference sequence). CDR3 length: 11 residues. The V end lost 6 bases, the J end lost 3 bases, and 8 bases lay between the germline ends. The CDR3 region has the DNA TGCAGTGCGCGACTGCACACTGAAGCTTTCTTT. This codes for CSARLHTEAFF.

The rearrangement uses TRBV19 and TRBJ1-2; D possibly corresponds to TRBD1 (5 bases). Germline assignment: CDR1 LNHDA and CDR2 SQIVND (reference sequence). This CDR3 has 14 amino acids. V lost 7 bases and J lost 5, with 17 bases in between. The CDR3 reads CASIDGGPPYGYTF. CDR3 in DNA: TGTGCCAGTATCGACGGGGGACCCCCTTATGGCTACACCTTC.

The rearrangement links TRBV5-4 to TRBJ1-3; 7 bases are a match to TRBD1. CDR3 length: 14 amino acids. Trimming cost V 4 bases and J 7 bases; bases outside gene matches: 8. From germline, CDR1 is SGHNT and CDR2 YYREEE (reference sequence). The CDR3 loop is CASSDHTGANTIYF. For the CDR3, the DNA is TGTGCCAGCAGCGACCATACAGGGGCCAACACCATATATTTT.

This chain connects TRBV5-5 to TRBJ2-1, with D maybe TRBD2 (5 bases). Trimming stripped 2 bases from V and 8 bases from J, with 17 bases between. Germline-derived CDR1 and CDR2 are SGHKS and YYEKEE (reference sequence). The CDR3 covers 15 residues. CDR3 amino acids: CASSFPGTALHEQFF. The CDR3 nucleotides read TGTGCCAGCAGCTTCCCGGGAACAGCCCTCCATGAGCAGTTCTTC.

This chain links TRBV7-2 with TRBJ2-7, with TRBD1 matching 9 bases. The CDR3 spans 15 residues. The V and J ends lost 3 bases and 4 bases, in that order; junction bases with no gene match: 7. The germline V gene has CDR1 SGHTA and CDR2 FQGNSA. The CDR3 is CASSLDPGTGYEQYF. In DNA, the CDR3 is TGTGCCAGCAGCTTGGATCCCGGGACAGGGTACGAGCAGTACTTC.

The chain uses TRBV4-3 and TRBJ1-3, with 7 bases matching TRBD1. Germline-derived CDR1 and CDR2 are LGHNA and YSLEER. V shed 6 bases, J shed 0 bases, and the junction held 14 bases outside the gene matches. CDR3 length: 18 residues. The CDR3 DNA sequence: TGCGCCAGCAGTTGGACTCGGGGGACAGATGCCTCTGGAAACACCATATATTTT. Its protein is CASSWTRGTDASGNTIYF.

The chain combines TRBV19 with TRBJ2-2; possibly TRBD1 for D (6 bases). CDR3 length: 16 residues. Trimming cost V 5 bases and J 4 bases, with 17 bases left between them. The germline gives CDR1 LNHDA, CDR2 SQIVND (reference sequence). CDR3 region: CASSVVVGASTGELFF. CDR3 sequence (DNA): TGTGCCAGTAGTGTTGTAGTGGGGGCTTCCACCGGGGAGCTGTTTTTT.

J is TRBJ2-5 and V is TRBV10-3; D is possibly TRBD1 (7 bases). Trimming stripped 6 bases from V and 4 bases from J, with 12 bases between. The CDR3 is 13 residues long. Per germline, CDR1 ENHRY and CDR2 SYGVKD. As DNA, the CDR3 is TGTGCCATCAGCCAGGGGGAGGTAGAGACCCAGTACTTC. Translating it yields CAISQGEVETQYF.

The gene calls are TRBV15 and TRBJ2-5; TRBD1 agrees at 7 bases. Unmatched junction bases numbered 5, after V lost 4 bases and J lost 3 bases. Germline lookup yields CDR1 LNHNV and CDR2 YYDKDF (reference sequence). The CDR3 runs to 14 residues. The CDR3 sequence: CATSKTGTEETQYF. DNA for the CDR3: TGTGCCACCAGCAAAACCGGGACAGAAGAGACCCAGTACTTC.

CDR3 sequence reads: CASSSRTPANTGELFF. CDR3 sequence (DNA): TGTGCCAGCAGCTCAAGGACACCAGCGAACACCGGGGAGCTGTTTTTT. The chain employs TRBV11-3 and TRBJ2-2; tentative D call: TRBD1 (5 bases). Germline V CDR1 and CDR2: SGHNT, YENEEA. V lost 4 bases to trimming and J lost 0 bases, with 12 bases between them. CDR3 length: 16 residues.

The chain has TRBV18 and TRBJ1-2; a possible D gene is TRBD1 (6 bases). The CDR3 consists of 15 residues. Germline V gives CDR1 KGHSH, CDR2 LQKENI. With 3 bases removed from V and 5 bases from J, the gap between germline ends came to 16 bases. In nucleotides, the CDR3 is TGTGCCAGCTCACCCTTGATGGACAGCCCGTATGGCTACACCTTC. This encodes CASSPLMDSPYGYTF.

This clone was counted a few times. The chain couples TRBV7-3 to TRBJ1-1; no firm D call. Germline lookup yields CDR1 SGHTA and CDR2 FQGTGA. Between the trimmed V and J ends, which lost 2 bases and 0 bases, there was a span of 4 bases. The CDR3 spans 13 residues. The CDR3 is CASSLYMNTEAFF. CDR3 in DNA: TGTGCCAGCAGCTTATATATGAACACTGAAGCTTTCTTT.

The chain combines TRBV11-2 with TRBJ2-1, with 13 bases matching TRBD2. Unmatched junction bases numbered 5, after V lost 4 bases and J lost 5 bases. The germline CDR1 and CDR2 sequences are SGHAT and FQNNGV. The CDR3 has 16 amino acids. CDR3 DNA: TGTGCCAGCAGCTCACGAGGGACTAGCGGGAACAATGAGCAGTTCTTC. It translates to CASSSRGTSGNNEQFF. Looking up the rest from reference TRBV11-2 and TRBJ2-1 gives the full variable domain: EAGVAQSPRYKIIEKRQSVAFWCNPISGHATLYWYQQILGQGPKLLIQFQNNGVVDDSQLPKDRFSAERLKGVDSTLKIQPAKLEDSAVYLCASSSRGTSGNNEQFFGPGTRLTVL.

The chain uses TRBV5-1 and TRBJ1-3; 7 bases agree with TRBD1. This CDR3 spans 14 amino acids. Losses at the gene ends were 4 bases for V and 4 bases for J; bases not matched to a gene: 5. Looked up from germline, CDR1 is SGHRS and CDR2 is YFSETQ. The CDR3: CASSLTGRGNTIYF. Here the CDR3 DNA reads TGCGCCAGCAGCCTGACAGGGCGAGGAAACACCATATATTTT.

The V gene is TRBV30, the J gene TRBJ1-3; TRBD1 matches at 8 bases. The germline V gene has CDR1 GTSNPN and CDR2 SVGIG (reference sequence). V gave up 2 bases and J gave up 4 bases; unmatched junction bases: 7. This CDR3 has 15 amino acids. The CDR3 protein is CAWSQPRGQGNTIYF. CDR3 sequence (DNA): TGTGCCTGGAGTCAGCCCAGGGGGCAAGGAAACACCATATATTTT. Supplemented by reference TRBV30 and TRBJ1-3, the full variable domain reads SQTIHQWPATLVQPVGSPLSLECTVEGTSNPNLYWYRQAAGRGLQLLFYSVGIGQISSEVPQNLSASRPQDRQFILSSKKLLLSDSGFYLCAWSQPRGQGNTIYFGEGSWLTVV.

The rearrangement uses TRBV19 and TRBJ1-5; D gene uncertain. The CDR3 sequence is 16 residues long. The germline V gene encodes CDR1 LNHDA and CDR2 SQIVND (reference sequence). V was pared by 0 bases and J by 0 bases, with 9 bases between. In DNA form, the CDR3 reads TGTGCCAGTAGTATAGACCCCCGAGGTAGCAATCAGCCCCAGCATTTT. This gives the protein CASSIDPRGSNQPQHF.

The chain employs TRBV5-1 and TRBJ1-2; D is undetermined. This CDR3 comprises 14 residues. Germline V gene sequence: CDR1 SGHRS, CDR2 YFSETQ. Trimming cost V 1 base and J 1 base, with 8 bases left between them. CDR3 residues: CASSLNSGNYGYTF. The CDR3 DNA reads TGCGCCAGCAGCTTGAACAGTGGTAACTATGGCTACACCTTC.

V and J are TRBV27 and TRBJ2-7; maybe TRBD2 (6 bases). CDR1 and CDR2 from the germline V gene are MNHEY and SMNVEV (reference sequence). This CDR3 contains 14 residues. V was pared by 4 bases and J by 0 bases, with 10 bases between. In nucleotides, the CDR3 is TGTGCCAGCAGTTCCGGGACTCGCTCCTACGAGCAGTACTTC. Protein: CASSSGTRSYEQYF.

The chain is built from TRBV30 and TRBJ1-6, with 8 bases identical to TRBD1. This CDR3 has 15 amino acids. Losses at the gene ends were 2 bases for V and 7 bases for J; bases not matched to a gene: 7. Germline V gene data show CDR1 as GTSNPN and CDR2 as SVGIG (reference sequence). The CDR3 coding sequence is TGTGCCTGGAGTCTTTCACAGGGGGGGAATTCACCCCTCCACTTT. This gives the protein CAWSLSQGGNSPLHF. Complete variable domain (other parts from reference TRBV30 and TRBJ1-6): SQTIHQWPATLVQPVGSPLSLECTVEGTSNPNLYWYRQAAGRGLQLLFYSVGIGQISSEVPQNLSASRPQDRQFILSSKKLLLSDSGFYLCAWSLSQGGNSPLHFGNGTRLTVT.

This rearrangement joins TRBV7-2 to TRBJ1-1, with a possible D match to TRBD1 (5 bases). There are 15 residues in the CDR3. V lost 0 bases and J lost 4, with 12 bases in between. Germline V gene sequence: CDR1 SGHTA, CDR2 FQGNSA. The CDR3, as DNA: TGTGCCAGCAGCTTAGCTACAGGTACATTCACTGAAGCTTTCTTT. It translates to CASSLATGTFTEAFF.

There are a few counts of this clone. The chain links TRBV5-5 to TRBJ2-3; D is perhaps TRBD1 (6 bases). V was pared by 2 bases and J by 5 bases, with 9 bases between. The CDR3 is 13 residues long. Germline CDR1 is SGHKS and CDR2 is YYEKEE (reference sequence). The CDR3: CASSLQGGDTQYF. The CDR3 bases are TGTGCCAGCAGCTTACAGGGTGGAGATACGCAGTATTTT.

The chain carries TRBV7-8 and TRBJ2-2; weak D call: TRBD2 (7 bases). The V end lost 5 bases, the J end lost 3 bases, and 22 bases lay between the germline ends. The CDR3 loop spans 18 amino acids. Germline CDR1 SGHVS, CDR2 FQNEAQ. The CDR3 bases are TGTGCCAGCAGCGTTCTCCCGAGGGGGGGCGGACACACCGGGGAGCTGTTTTTT. Residues: CASSVLPRGGGHTGELFF. Combining the CDR3 with reference TRBV7-8 and TRBJ2-2 gives the whole variable domain GAGVSQSPRYKVAKRGQDVALRCDPISGHVSLFWYQQALGQGPEFLTYFQNEAQLDKSGLPSDRFFAERPEGSVSTLKIQRTQQEDSAVYLCASSVLPRGGGHTGELFFGEGSRLTVL.